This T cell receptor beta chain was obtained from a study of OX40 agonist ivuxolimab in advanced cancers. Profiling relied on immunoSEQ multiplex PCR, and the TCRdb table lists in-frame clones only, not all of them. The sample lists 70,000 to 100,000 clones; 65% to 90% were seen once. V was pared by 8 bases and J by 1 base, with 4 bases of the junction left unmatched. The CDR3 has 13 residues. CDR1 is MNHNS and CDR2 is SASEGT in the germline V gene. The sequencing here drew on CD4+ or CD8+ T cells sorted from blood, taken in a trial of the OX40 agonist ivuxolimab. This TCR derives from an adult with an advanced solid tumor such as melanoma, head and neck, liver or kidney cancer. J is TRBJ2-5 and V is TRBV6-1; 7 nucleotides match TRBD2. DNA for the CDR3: TGTGCCAGCGCAGCGGGAAGCCAAGAGACCCAGTACTTC. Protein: CASAAGSQETQYF.